This T cell receptor beta chain came from a study of blood T cell repertoires in COVID-19. Study at large: Material from acute and convalescent COVID-19 was sourced from the United States, Italy and Spain. The cDNA or gDNA used as material had been derived from T cells, B-cell-depleted T cells, or PBMCs.

As originally analysed: From reference gene primer amplification, estimates of nucleated cell counts were derived. Generated by immunoSEQ multiplex PCR, the TCRdb table keeps only in-frame clones and is missing some. V, J and clone size are those of that table, while D and trimming were read from the DNA. This sample has about 64,000 clones, with around 80% found just once. CDR1 and CDR2 from the germline V gene are MNHEY and SVGAGI. V was shortened by 0 bases and J by 3 bases, with 8 bases between the two germline ends. This CDR3 spans 15 amino acids. The genes are TRBV6-5 and TRBJ1-4; TRBD1 might be the D (5 bases). The sequence was collected from a woman aged 55 to 70 with acute or convalescent COVID-19. Sequenced sample: peripheral blood. CDR3 DNA: TGTGCCAGCAGTTACTCAGGGGCCTCTAATGAAAAACTGTTTTTT. Translated, it gives CASSYSGASNEKLFF.